This T cell receptor beta chain was retrieved from a study of T cell responses to AZD1222 COVID-19 vaccine. Repertoires were generated with immunoSEQ multiplex PCR, while TCRdb's copy carries only in-frame clones and drops some. The sample consists of 150,000 to 200,000 clones, 85% to 95% of them appearing once. Losses at the gene ends were 6 bases for V and 4 bases for J; bases not matched to a gene: 5. CDR3 size: 13 residues. CDR1 is MNHEY, CDR2 SMNVEV, per germline (reference sequence). This sequence was found in an adult in good health. V gene TRBV27 combines with J gene TRBJ1-2; 7 bases map to TRBD1. The starting material was peripheral blood, obtained on day 0 of AZD1222 vaccination. The CDR3 bases are TGTGCCAGCAGAAGACAGGGATCCTATGGCTACACCTTC. It codes for CASRRQGSYGYTF.